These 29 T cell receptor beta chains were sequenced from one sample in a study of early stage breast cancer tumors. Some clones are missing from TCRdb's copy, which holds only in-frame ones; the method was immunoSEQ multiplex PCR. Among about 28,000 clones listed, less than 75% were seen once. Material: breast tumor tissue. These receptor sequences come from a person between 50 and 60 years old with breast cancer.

The CDR3 loop is CASSIRTGMNTEAFF. For the CDR3, the DNA is TGTGCCAGTAGTATACGGACGGGCATGAACACTGAAGCTTTCTTT. This chain joins TRBV19 and TRBJ1-1; D is uncertain. The CDR3 totals 15 residues. The V and J ends lost 2 bases and 0 bases respectively, with 10 bases between them. The germline gives CDR1 LNHDA, CDR2 SQIVND (reference sequence).

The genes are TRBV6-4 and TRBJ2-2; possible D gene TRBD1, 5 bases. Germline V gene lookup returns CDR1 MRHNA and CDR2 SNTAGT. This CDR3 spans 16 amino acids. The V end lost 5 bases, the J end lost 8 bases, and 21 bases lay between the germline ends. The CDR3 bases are TGTGCCAGCAGTCTTCAGTCGGCAGGGCTGTCGGGGGAGCTGTTTTTT. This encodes CASSLQSAGLSGELFF.

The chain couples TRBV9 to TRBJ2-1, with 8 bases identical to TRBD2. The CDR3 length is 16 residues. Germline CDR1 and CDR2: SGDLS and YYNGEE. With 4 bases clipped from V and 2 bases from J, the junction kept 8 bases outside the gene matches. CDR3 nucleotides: TGTGCCAGCAGCTCCTCAGGCGGGAGGACCTACAATGAGCAGTTCTTC. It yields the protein CASSSSGGRTYNEQFF.

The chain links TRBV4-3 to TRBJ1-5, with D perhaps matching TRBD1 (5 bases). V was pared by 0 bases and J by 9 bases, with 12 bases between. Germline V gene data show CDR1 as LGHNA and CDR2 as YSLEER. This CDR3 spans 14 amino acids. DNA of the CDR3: TGCGCCAGCAGCCAAGAGGTCGGGGCCCGGCCCCAGCATTTT. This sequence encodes CASSQEVGARPQHF.

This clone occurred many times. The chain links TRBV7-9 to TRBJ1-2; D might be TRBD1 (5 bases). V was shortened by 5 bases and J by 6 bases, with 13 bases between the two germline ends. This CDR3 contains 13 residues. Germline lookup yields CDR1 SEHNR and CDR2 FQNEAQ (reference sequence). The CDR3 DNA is TGTGCCAGCAGCCAGGACACTAGCAATGGCTACACCTTC. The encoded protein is CASSQDTSNGYTF.

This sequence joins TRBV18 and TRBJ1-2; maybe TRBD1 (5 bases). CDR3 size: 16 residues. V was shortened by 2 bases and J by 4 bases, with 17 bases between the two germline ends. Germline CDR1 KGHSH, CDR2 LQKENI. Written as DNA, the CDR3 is TGTGCCAGCTCACCATCGACGCAGGGACGTGGCTATGGCTACACCTTC. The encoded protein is CASSPSTQGRGYGYTF.

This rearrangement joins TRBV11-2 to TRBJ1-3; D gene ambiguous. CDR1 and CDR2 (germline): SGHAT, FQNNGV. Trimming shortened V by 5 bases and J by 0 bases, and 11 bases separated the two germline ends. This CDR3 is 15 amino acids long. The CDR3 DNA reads TGTGCCAGCAGCAATTCGGCGGGCTCTGGAAACACCATATATTTT. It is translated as CASSNSAGSGNTIYF.

The DNA for the CDR3 is TGCGCCAGCAGCCCCTCGGGGGGGTCTGCCTACGAGCAGTACTTC. The encoded protein is CASSPSGGSAYEQYF. The genes are TRBV10-2 and TRBJ2-7; 8 nucleotides match TRBD2. The CDR3 has 15 residues. V shed 6 bases and J 2 bases; nucleotides not matched to a gene: 9. Germline CDR1 and CDR2: WSHSY and SAAADI.

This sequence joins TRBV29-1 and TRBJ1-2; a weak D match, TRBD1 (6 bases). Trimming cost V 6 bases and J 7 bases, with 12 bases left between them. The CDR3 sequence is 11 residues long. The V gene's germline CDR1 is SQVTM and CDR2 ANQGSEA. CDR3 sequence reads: CSVLAGAGYTF. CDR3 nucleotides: TGCAGCGTCCTAGCGGGGGCTGGCTACACCTTC. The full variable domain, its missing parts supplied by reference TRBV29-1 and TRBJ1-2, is SAVISQKPSRDICQRGTSLTIQCQVDSQVTMMFWYRQQPGQSLTLIATANQGSEATYESGFVIDKFPISRPNLTFSTLTVSNMSPEDSSIYLCSVLAGAGYTFGSGTRLTVV.

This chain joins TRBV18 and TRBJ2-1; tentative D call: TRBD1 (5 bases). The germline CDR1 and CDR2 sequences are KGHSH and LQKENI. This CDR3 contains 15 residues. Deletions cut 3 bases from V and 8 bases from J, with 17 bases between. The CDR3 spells CASSPRTGTTDEQFF. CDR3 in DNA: TGTGCCAGCTCACCTCGCACAGGAACCACCGATGAGCAGTTCTTC.

This chain's CDR3 is CASSPRGGRNEKLFF. In nucleotides, the CDR3 is TGTGCCAGCAGTCCCCGGGGAGGTCGTAATGAAAAACTGTTTTTT. The J gene is TRBJ1-4, the V gene TRBV6-6; no clear D. The CDR3 sequence is 15 residues long. The V end was cut by 5 bases, the J end by 4 bases, with 14 bases between. In germline, CDR1 is MNHNY, CDR2 SVGAGI (reference sequence).

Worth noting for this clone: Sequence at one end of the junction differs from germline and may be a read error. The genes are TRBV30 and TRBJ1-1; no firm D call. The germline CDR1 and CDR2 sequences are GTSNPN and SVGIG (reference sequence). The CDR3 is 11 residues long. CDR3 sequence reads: CARRANTEAFF. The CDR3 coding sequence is TGTGCCCGGAGGGCGAACACTGAAGCTTTCTTT.

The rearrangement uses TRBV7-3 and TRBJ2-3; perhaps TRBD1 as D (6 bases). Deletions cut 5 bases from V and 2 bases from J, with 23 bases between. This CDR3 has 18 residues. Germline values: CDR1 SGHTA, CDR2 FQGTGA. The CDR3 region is CASSPRGGFGTHTDTQYF. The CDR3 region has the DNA TGTGCCAGCAGCCCTCGTGGTGGGTTCGGGACACACACAGATACGCAGTATTTT.

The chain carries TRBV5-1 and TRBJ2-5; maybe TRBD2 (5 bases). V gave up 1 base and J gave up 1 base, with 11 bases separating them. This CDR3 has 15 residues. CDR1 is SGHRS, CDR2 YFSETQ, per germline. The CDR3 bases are TGCGCCAGCAGCTTGATGTTGGGAGCCCAAGAGACCCAGTACTTC. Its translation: CASSLMLGAQETQYF.

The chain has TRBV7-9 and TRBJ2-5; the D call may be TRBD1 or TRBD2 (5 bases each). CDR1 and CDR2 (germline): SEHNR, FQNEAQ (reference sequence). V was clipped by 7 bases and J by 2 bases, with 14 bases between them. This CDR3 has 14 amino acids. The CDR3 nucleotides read TGTGCCAGCAACCCCGAGGGGAATCAAGAGACCCAGTACTTC. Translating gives CASNPEGNQETQYF.

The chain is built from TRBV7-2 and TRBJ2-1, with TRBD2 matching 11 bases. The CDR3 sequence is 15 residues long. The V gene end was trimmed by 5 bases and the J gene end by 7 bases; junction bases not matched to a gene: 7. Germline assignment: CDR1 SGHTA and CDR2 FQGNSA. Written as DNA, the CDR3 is TGTGCCAGCAGCAAATTTACTAGCGGGAGTAATGAGCAGTTCTTC. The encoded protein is CASSKFTSGSNEQFF. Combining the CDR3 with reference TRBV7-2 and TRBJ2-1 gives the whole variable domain GAGVSQSPSNKVTEKGKDVELRCDPISGHTALYWYRQSLGQGLEFLIYFQGNSAPDKSGLPSDRFSAERTGGSVSTLTIQRTQQEDSAVYLCASSKFTSGSNEQFFGPGTRLTVL.

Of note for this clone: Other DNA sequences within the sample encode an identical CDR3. Here the CDR3 reads CASSGRNQPQHF. In DNA form, the CDR3 reads TGTGCCAGCAGCGGCCGCAATCAGCCCCAGCATTTT. This chain links TRBV6-5 with TRBJ1-5, with unresolved D. The ends were cut back, 6 bases at V and 2 bases at J, with 5 bases in the middle. The CDR3 contains 12 residues. In germline, CDR1 is MNHEY, CDR2 SVGAGI.

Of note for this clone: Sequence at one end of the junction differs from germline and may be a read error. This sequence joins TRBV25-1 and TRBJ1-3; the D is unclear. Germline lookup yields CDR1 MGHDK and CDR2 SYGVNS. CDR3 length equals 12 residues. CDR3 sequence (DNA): TGTGCCAGCAGTGAAGCTGGATACACCATATATTTT. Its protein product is CASSEAGYTIYF. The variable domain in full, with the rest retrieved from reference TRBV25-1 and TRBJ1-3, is EADIYQTPRYLVIGTGKKITLECSQTMGHDKMYWYQQDPGMELHLIHYSYGVNSTEKGDLSSESTVSRIRTEHFPLTLESARPSHTSQYLCASSEAGYTIYFGEGSWLTVV.

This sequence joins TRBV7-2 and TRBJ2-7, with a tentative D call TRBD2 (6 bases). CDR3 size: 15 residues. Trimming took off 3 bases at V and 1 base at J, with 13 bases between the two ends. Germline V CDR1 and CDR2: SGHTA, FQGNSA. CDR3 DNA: TGTGCCAGCAGCTTTTTCCGGGACTTTTCCTACGAGCAGTACTTC. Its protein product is CASSFFRDFSYEQYF.

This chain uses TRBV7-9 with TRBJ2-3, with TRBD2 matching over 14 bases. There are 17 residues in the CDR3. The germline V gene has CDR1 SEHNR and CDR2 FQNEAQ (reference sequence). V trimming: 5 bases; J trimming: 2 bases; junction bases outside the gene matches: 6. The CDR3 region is CASSPGTSGGITDTQYF. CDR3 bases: TGTGCCAGCAGCCCCGGGACTAGCGGGGGCATCACAGATACGCAGTATTTT.

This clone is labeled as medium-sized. The chain's CDR3 is CAISGRDGRGDNEQFF. The CDR3, as DNA: TGTGCCATCAGTGGAAGGGACGGTAGAGGAGACAATGAGCAGTTCTTC. The chain uses TRBV10-3 and TRBJ2-1; D possibly matches TRBD1 or TRBD2 (5 bases each). There are 16 residues in the CDR3. Trimming took off 4 bases at V and 5 bases at J, with 18 bases between the two ends. CDR1 is ENHRY and CDR2 is SYGVKD in the germline V gene.

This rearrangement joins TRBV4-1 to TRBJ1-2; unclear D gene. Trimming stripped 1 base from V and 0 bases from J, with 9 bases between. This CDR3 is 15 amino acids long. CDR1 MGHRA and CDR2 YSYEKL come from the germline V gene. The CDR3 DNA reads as TGCGCCAGCAGCCAAGTTGCCAGAGCTAACTATGGCTACACCTTC. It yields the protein CASSQVARANYGYTF.

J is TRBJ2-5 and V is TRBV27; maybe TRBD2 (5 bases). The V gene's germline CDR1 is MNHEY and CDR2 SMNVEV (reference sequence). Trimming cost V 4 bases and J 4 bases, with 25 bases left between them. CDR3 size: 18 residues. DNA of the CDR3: TGTGCCAGCAGTTATCGTCGGACGGCCCTGGCTAGCATAGAGACCCAGTACTTC. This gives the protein CASSYRRTALASIETQYF.

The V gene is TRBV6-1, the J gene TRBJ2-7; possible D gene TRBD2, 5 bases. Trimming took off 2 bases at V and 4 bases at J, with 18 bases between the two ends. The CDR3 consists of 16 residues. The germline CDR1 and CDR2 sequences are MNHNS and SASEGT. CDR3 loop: CASSENGRRAGYEQYF. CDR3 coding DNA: TGTGCCAGCAGTGAAAATGGGAGAAGGGCCGGGTACGAGCAGTACTTC.

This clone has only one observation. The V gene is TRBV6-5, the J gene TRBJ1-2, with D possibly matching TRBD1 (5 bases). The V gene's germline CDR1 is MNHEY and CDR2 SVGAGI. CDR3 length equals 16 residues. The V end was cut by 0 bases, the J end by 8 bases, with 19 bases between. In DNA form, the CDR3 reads TGTGCCAGCAGTTACTCGACCGGGACGGATCGTCAAGGCTACACCTTC. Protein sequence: CASSYSTGTDRQGYTF.

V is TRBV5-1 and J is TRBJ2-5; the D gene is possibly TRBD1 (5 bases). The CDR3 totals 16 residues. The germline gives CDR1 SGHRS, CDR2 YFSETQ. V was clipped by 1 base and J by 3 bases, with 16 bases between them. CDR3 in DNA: TGCGCCAGCAGCTTGATTCCTTCAGGGCTCGAAGAGACCCAGTACTTC. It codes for CASSLIPSGLEETQYF. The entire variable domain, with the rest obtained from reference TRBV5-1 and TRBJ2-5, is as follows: KAGVTQTPRYLIKTRGQQVTLSCSPISGHRSVSWYQQTPGQGLQFLFEYFSETQRNKGNFPGRFSGRQFSNSRSEMNVSTLELGDSALYLCASSLIPSGLEETQYFGPGTRLLVL.

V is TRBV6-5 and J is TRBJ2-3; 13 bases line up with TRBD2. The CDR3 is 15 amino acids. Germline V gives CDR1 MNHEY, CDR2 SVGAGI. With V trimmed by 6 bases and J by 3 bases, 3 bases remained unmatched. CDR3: CASRRLAGGTDTQYF. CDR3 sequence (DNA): TGTGCCAGCAGGCGACTAGCGGGAGGAACAGATACGCAGTATTTT.

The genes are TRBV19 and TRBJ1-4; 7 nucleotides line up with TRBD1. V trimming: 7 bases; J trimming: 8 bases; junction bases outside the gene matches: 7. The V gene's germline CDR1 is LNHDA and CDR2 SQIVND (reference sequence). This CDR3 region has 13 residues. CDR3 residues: CASKGQGVEKLFF. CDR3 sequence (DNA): TGTGCCAGTAAGGGGCAGGGGGTCGAAAAACTGTTTTTT.

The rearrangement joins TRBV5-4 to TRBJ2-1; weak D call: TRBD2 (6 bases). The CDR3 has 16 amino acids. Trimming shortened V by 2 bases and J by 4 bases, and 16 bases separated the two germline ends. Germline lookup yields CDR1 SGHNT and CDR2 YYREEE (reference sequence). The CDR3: CASSFTVGGKYNEQFF. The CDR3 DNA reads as TGTGCCAGCAGCTTTACGGTGGGCGGGAAGTACAATGAGCAGTTCTTC.